This T cell receptor beta chain was retrieved from a study of blood T cells in healthy people across ages (dated by TCRdb to the mid-2010s). For context, the study as a whole: In model experiments, template switching captured roughly one uniquely barcoded TCR beta cDNA molecule for every two T cells. The study measured age-related changes in TCR beta repertoire diversity using deep sequencing normalized with unique cDNA molecular identifiers. Four age groups were formed from the donors: young (average approximately 17 years), middle-aged (around 40), aged (around 68) and long-lived (less than 85). Donors of different ages were randomly distributed across sequencing lanes to avoid experimental bias. Two additional independent replicas of 1 million unique cDNA reads from the same blood draw were analyzed for two donors (one aged 18 to 30 and one aged 80 or older).

As regards this clonotype: Its specific antigen is unknown. Per-base qualities were not stored, and no clone one base away is much larger.

Including the terminal cysteine and phenylalanine, the CDR3 comprises 14 residues. Of all the DNA, just the CDR3 is kept, 42 bases in frame from base 1. From the germline V gene, CDR1 is SGHRS and CDR2 is YFSETQ. The junction carries 14 bases between V and J, which are trimmed by 4 bases and 6 bases respectively. Broader findings and caveats from the paper: The CMV infection status of donors was not known, potentially confounding age-related changes in expanded clonotypes. Bulk unsorted PBMC profiling prevented conclusive comparison of naive and antigen-experienced compartments. The percentage of naive T cells measured by flow cytometry correlated strongly with observed TCR beta diversity. Estimates of total diversity based on one million sequenced T cells were considered lower bounds and underestimates. As age increased, observed TCR beta diversity per million T cells dropped in a roughly linear way, and a significant reduction was already evident by age 40. The long-lived group showed more naive CD4+ T cells, fewer expanded clones and increased TCR diversity than the aged group, suggesting age selection.

Libraries were built with 5' RACE. Reads for this sample came from an Illumina HiSeq 2500. A second roughly 6 to 11 cycle PCR used a sample-barcoded 5' primer and a J-beta primer mix. Each TCR beta cDNA molecule received a unique molecular identifier from a template-switch 5' adaptor carrying 12 random nucleotides. Each sample yielded at least 2.5 million CDR3-containing paired-end reads. First-strand cDNA synthesis was performed from all RNA using the Mint cDNA synthesis kit, with priming by a TRBC-specific oligonucleotide. After uracil-DNA glycosylase treatment, a first 18-cycle PCR used universal primers M1SS and BC2_uni_R on all cDNA. Regarding the original processing steps: Normalization of each sample was performed by random selection of 1 million high-quality reads, each carrying a distinct molecular identifier. Instead of being binned into consensus sequences, reads with shared molecular identifiers were discarded. MiTCR, with a Q25 quality threshold and the strictest error-elimination algorithm, was used for CDR3 identification, clonotype clustering and error correction. A nonparametric unseen species model using Euler transformation provided a lower-bound estimate of total TCR beta diversity. TCRdb itself trimmed the public reads at Q25 with fastp, ran MiXCR and retained productive beta chains. Entries are consolidated by CDR3 protein sequence, retaining the most common genes and DNA. In this record, the V and J calls reflect TCRdb's handling and not the investigators' own analysis. For this sample there are roughly 2 million distinct CDR3 sequences; 49% appear just once. Less than 2.5% of the sample is taken by the ten largest.

Systemically healthy Caucasian individuals from Russia, roughly 40 in total and aged roughly 6 to 100 years, were included as donors. About 9.1 milliliters of peripheral blood were collected from each donor into EDTA-treated Vacutainer tubes. PBMCs were isolated by Ficoll-Paque density-gradient centrifugation, with at least 7 million obtained per sample. Total RNA, at least 6 micrograms per sample, was extracted from PBMCs with Trizol reagent. The percentages of naive CD45RAhigh/CD27high T cells were determined by flow cytometry on a PBMC aliquot from every donor. The rearrangement combines TRBV5-1 with TRBJ2-1; the D gene is perhaps TRBD1, on 6 matching bases. The source of this sequence is a woman aged 40 to 49 in good health. Sequences were obtained from blood. The CDR3 amino acid sequence is: CASSGDTLVNEQFF. The DNA is as follows: TGCGCCAGCAGCGGGGACACTCTGGTCAATGAGCAGTTCTTC. Beyond the CDR3, the reference TRBV5-1 and TRBJ2-1 genes provide the residues; the full variable domain reads: KAGVTQTPRYLIKTRGQQVTLSCSPISGHRSVSWYQQTPGQGLQFLFEYFSETQRNKGNFPGRFSGRQFSNSRSEMNVSTLELGDSALYLCASSGDTLVNEQFFGPGTRLTVL.